This T cell receptor (beta chain) appears in the sequencing data of a study of T cell responses to AZD1222 COVID-19 vaccine. The V gene lost 3 bases and the J gene lost 5 bases, with 22 bases spanning the gap. The CDR3 runs 17 residues. Germline CDR1 and CDR2: LGHNA and YNFKEQ. The repertoire was sequenced with immunoSEQ multiplex PCR; TCRdb's copy has only in-frame clones and lacks some. The repertoire has about 83,000 clones, 86% of them found once; the top ten carry about 8.7%. Comment on this clone: Its antigen is not known.

Regarding the study as a whole: Two AZD1222 administrations were followed by greater Spike-specific TCR breadth and depth. Across spike, vaccine-associated CD4 TCRs were found, dominant at 160-218 and 743-854. The study sampled repertoires only after the peak T cell response. Unmutated variant regions are reportedly the target of nearly half of TCRs that are spike-specific.

The input for sequencing was peripheral blood, taken on day 0 of AZD1222 vaccination. This sequence originates from an adult in good health. The V call is TRBV4-2, the J call TRBJ1-1, with D possibly matching TRBD1 (5 bases). The CDR3: CASSQGGRRVFGTEAFF. The CDR3 bases are TGTGCCAGCAGCCAGGGGGGGAGGAGGGTTTTTGGGACTGAAGCTTTCTTT.